The text below deals with one TCR beta chain. The antigen remains unidentified. With V trimmed by 8 bases and J by 7 bases, 10 bases remained unmatched. The CDR3 has 14 amino acids. Germline CDR1 and CDR2: GTSNPN and SVGIG (reference sequence). This sample stems from a study of cytomegalovirus exposure and HLA in healthy donors. On the study more broadly: The same platform was used for the 95 to 150 validation repertoires and the approximately 670 first-cohort repertoires, a later analysis reported.

Whole-study results and caveats: Among TCR beta chains, those listed as cytomegalovirus-associated numbered more than 150.

The protocol was immunoSEQ multiplex PCR, while the TCRdb copy is restricted to in-frame clones and leaves out a portion. The sample has about 150,000 clones, approximately 82% seen once; the top ten hold 25% to 30%. The sequenced sample consisted of PBMCs. The clonotype originates from a man aged 25 to 40 in good health and CMV-seropositive. This chain joins TRBV30 and TRBJ2-5; the match to TRBD2 covers 13 bases. The CDR3 bases are TGTGCCCGAGACGGGACTAGCGGGAAAGTGACCCAGTACTTC. Translated: CARDGTSGKVTQYF.